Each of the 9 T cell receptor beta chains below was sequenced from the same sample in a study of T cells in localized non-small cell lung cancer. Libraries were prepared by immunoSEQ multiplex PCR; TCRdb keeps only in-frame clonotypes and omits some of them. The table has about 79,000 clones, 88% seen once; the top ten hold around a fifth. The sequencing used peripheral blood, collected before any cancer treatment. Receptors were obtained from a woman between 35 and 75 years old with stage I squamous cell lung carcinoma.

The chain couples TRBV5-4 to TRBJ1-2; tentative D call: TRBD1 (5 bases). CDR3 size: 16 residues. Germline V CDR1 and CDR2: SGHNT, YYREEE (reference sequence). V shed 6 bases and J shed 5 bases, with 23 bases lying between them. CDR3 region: CASTSTSGAGNYGYTF. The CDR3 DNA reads TGTGCCAGCACCTCAACGTCCGGGGCAGGGAATTATGGCTACACCTTC.

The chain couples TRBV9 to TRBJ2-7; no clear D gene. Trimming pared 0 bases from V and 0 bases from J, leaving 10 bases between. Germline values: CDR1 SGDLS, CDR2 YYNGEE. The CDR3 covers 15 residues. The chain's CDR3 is CASSVADRSSYEQYF. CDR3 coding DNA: TGTGCCAGCAGCGTAGCGGACCGGAGCTCCTACGAGCAGTACTTC.

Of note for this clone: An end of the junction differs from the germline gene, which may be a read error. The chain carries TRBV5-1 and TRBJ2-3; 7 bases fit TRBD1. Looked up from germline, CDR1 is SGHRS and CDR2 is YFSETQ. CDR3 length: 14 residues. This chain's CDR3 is CAGSSGQWADTQYF. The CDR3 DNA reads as TGCGCCGGCAGCTCGGGACAGTGGGCAGATACGCAGTATTTT.

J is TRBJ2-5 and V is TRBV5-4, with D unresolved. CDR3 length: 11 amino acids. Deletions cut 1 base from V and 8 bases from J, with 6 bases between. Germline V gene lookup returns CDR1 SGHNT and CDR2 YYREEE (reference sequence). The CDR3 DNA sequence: TGTGCCAGCAGCTTGACGGGCACCCAGTACTTC. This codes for CASSLTGTQYF.

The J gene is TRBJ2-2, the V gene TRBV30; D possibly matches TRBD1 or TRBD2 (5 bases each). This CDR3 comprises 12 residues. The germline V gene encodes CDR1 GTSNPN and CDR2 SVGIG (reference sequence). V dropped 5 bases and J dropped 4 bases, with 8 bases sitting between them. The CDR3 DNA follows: TGTGCCTGGCCAGGGACCACCGGGGAGCTGTTTTTT. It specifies CAWPGTTGELFF.

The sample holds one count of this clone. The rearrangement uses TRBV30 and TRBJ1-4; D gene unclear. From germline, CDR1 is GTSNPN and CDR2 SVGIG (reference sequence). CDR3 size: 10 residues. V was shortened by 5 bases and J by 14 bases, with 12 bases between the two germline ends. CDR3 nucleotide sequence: TGTGCCTGGGGAAAGCAGCGCCTGTTTTTT. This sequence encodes CAWGKQRLFF.

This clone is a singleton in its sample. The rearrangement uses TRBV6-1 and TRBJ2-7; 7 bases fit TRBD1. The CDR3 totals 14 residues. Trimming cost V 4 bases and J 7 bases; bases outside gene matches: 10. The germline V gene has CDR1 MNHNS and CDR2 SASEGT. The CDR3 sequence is CASSGQTGREEQYF. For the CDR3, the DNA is TGTGCCAGCAGTGGTCAGACAGGGAGAGAAGAGCAGTACTTC.

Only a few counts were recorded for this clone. This CDR3 reads CAINSDRNYGYTF. The CDR3 coding sequence is TGTGCCATCAACTCAGATCGAAACTATGGCTACACCTTC. The chain combines TRBV10-3 with TRBJ1-2; D gene uncertain. The CDR3 contains 13 residues. V was trimmed by 7 bases and J by 2 bases, leaving 11 bases between them. Germline CDR1 and CDR2: ENHRY and SYGVKD.

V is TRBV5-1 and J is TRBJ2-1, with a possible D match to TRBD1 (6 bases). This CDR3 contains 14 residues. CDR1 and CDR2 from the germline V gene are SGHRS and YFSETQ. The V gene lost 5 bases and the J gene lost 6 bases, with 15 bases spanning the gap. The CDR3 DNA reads TGCGCCAGCAGTTTTATCCCAGGGGCCAATGAGCAGTTCTTC. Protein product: CASSFIPGANEQFF. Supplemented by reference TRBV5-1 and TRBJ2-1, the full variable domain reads KAGVTQTPRYLIKTRGQQVTLSCSPISGHRSVSWYQQTPGQGLQFLFEYFSETQRNKGNFPGRFSGRQFSNSRSEMNVSTLELGDSALYLCASSFIPGANEQFFGPGTRLTVL.